This note documents a single TCR beta chain sequence. The antigen is undetermined. This CDR3 spans 11 amino acids. Deletions cut 7 bases from V and 6 bases from J, with 6 bases between. Germline V lookup: CDR1 LNHDA, CDR2 SQIVND (reference sequence). The sample originates from a study of cytomegalovirus exposure and HLA in healthy donors. Whole-study results and caveats: Rare TCR sequences predominated, though certain public TCRs were found in many donors.

This PCR relied on a set of 60 Vbeta primers and 13 Jbeta primers. The table came from immunoSEQ multiplex PCR; TCRdb's copy has only in-frame clones and leaves some out. The sample lists some 190,000 clones; 75% to 85% were seen once. The chain uses TRBV19 and TRBJ2-2; tentative D call: TRBD1 (5 bases). This clonotype was obtained from a man aged 18 to 29 in good health and CMV-seronegative. The sequenced sample was PBMCs. CDR3 DNA: TGTGCCAGTAAAGGGGCCGGGGAGCTGTTTTTT. It codes for CASKGAGELFF.